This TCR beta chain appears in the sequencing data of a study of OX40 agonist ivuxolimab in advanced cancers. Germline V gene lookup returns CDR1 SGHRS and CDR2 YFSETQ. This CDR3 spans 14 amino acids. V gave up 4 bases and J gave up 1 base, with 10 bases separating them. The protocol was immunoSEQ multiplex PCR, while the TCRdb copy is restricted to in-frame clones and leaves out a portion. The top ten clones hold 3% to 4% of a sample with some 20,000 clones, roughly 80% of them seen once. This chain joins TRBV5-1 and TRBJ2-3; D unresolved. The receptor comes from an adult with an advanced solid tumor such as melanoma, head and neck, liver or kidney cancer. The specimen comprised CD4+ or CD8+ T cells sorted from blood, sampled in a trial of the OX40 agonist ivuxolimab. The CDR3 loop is CASSPSRGTDTQYF. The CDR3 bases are TGCGCCAGCAGCCCTTCTCGGGGCACAGATACGCAGTATTTT.